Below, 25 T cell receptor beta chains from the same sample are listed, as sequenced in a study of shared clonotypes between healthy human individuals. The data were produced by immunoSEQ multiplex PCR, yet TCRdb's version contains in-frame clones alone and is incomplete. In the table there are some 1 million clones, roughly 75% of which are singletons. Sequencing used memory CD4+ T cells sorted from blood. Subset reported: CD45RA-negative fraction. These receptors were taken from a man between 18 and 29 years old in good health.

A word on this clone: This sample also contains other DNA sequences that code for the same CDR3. Here the CDR3 reads CASSQGAGVQETQYF. The CDR3 DNA is TGTGCCAGCAGCCAAGGAGCCGGGGTTCAAGAGACCCAGTACTTC. J is TRBJ2-5 and V is TRBV14, with a tentative D call TRBD2 (5 bases). V was shortened by 1 base and J by 2 bases, with 11 bases between the two germline ends. The CDR3 is 15 residues long. Germline CDR1 SGHDN, CDR2 FVKESK.

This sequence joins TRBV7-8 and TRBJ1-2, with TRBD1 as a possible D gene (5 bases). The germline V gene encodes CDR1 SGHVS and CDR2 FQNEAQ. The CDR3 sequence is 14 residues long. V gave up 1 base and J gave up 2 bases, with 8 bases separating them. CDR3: CASSLDDRNYGYTF. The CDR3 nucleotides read TGTGCCAGCAGCTTAGATGACAGAAACTATGGCTACACCTTC.

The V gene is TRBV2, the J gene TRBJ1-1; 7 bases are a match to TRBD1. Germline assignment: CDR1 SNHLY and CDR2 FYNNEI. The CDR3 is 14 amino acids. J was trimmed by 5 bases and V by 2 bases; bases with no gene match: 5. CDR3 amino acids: CASSEQGVGTEAFF. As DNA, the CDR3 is TGTGCCAGCAGTGAACAGGGGGTAGGTACTGAAGCTTTCTTT.

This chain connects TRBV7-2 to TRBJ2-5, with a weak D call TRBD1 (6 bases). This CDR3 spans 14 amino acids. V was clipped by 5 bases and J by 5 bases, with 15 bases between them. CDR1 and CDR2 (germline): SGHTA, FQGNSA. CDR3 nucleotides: TGTGCCAGCAGCCCGCCGGGGCAGGGGGAGACCCAGTACTTC. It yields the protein CASSPPGQGETQYF.

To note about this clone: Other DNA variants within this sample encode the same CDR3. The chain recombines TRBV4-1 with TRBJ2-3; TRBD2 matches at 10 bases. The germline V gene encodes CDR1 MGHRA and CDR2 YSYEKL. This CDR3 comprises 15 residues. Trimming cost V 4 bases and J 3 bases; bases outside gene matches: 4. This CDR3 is CASSPGLADTDTQYF. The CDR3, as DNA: TGCGCCAGCAGCCCCGGACTAGCGGATACAGATACGCAGTATTTT.

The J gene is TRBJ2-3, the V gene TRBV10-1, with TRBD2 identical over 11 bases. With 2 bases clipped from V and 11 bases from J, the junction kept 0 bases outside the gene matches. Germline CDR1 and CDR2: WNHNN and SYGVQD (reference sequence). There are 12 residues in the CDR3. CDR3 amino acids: CASSEGLAGQYF. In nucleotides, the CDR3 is TGCGCCAGCAGTGAGGGACTAGCGGGGCAGTATTTT.

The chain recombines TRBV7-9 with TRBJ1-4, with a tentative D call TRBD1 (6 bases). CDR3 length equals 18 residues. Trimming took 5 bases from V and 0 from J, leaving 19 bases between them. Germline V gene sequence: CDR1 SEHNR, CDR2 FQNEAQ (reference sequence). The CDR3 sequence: CASSVGQIASSTNEKLFF. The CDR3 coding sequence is TGTGCCAGCAGCGTCGGACAGATCGCTAGTTCAACTAATGAAAAACTGTTTTTT.

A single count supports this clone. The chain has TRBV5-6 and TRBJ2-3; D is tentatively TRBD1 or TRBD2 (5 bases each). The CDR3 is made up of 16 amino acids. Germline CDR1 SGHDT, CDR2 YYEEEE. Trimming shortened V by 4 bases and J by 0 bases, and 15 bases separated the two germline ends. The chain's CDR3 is CASSLGVVGSTDTQYF. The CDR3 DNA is TGTGCCAGCAGCCTGGGGGTAGTCGGGAGCACAGATACGCAGTATTTT.

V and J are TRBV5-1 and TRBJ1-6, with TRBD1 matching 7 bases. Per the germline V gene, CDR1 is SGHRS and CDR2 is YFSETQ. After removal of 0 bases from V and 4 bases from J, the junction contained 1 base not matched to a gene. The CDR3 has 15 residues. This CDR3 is CASSLGQGYNSPLHF. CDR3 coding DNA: TGCGCCAGCAGCTTGGGACAGGGATATAATTCACCCCTCCACTTT.

The CDR3 protein is CASSFRGNIQYF. Written as DNA, the CDR3 is TGTGCCAGCAGCTTCCGGGGGAACATTCAGTACTTC. V gene TRBV11-2 combines with J gene TRBJ2-4; TRBD2 is a possible D gene (6 bases). V was clipped by 3 bases and J by 7 bases, with 7 bases between them. This CDR3 region has 12 residues. Germline CDR1 and CDR2: SGHAT and FQNNGV. Variable domain in full (rest from reference TRBV11-2 and TRBJ2-4): EAGVAQSPRYKIIEKRQSVAFWCNPISGHATLYWYQQILGQGPKLLIQFQNNGVVDDSQLPKDRFSAERLKGVDSTLKIQPAKLEDSAVYLCASSFRGNIQYFGAGTRLSVL.

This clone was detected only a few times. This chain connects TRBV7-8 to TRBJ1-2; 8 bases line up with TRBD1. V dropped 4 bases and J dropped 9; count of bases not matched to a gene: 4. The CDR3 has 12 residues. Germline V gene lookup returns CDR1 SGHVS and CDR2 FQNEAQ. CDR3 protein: CASSSGTGSYTF. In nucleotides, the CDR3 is TGTGCCAGCAGCTCCGGGACAGGCAGCTACACCTTC.

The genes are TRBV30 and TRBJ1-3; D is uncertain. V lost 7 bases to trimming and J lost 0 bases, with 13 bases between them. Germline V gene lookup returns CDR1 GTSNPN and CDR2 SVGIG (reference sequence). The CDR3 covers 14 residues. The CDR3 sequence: CALEKGNSGNTIYF. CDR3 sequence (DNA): TGTGCCTTGGAGAAAGGGAACTCTGGAAACACCATATATTTT.

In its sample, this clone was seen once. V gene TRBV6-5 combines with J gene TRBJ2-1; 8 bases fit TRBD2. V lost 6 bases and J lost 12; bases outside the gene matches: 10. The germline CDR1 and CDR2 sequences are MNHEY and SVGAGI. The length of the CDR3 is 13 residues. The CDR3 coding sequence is TGTGCCAGCAGGAGGTCTGGCGGGGGGTCGCAGTTCTTC. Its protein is CASRRSGGGSQFF.

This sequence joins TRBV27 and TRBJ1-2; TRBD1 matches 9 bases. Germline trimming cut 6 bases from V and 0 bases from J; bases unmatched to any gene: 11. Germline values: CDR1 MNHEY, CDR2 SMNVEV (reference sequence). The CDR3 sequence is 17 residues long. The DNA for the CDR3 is TGTGCCAGCAGGGAAGGACAGGGGATTGGTGCTAACTATGGCTACACCTTC. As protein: CASREGQGIGANYGYTF.

The CDR3 sequence: CASSQDRNQPQHF. CDR3 DNA sequence: TGTGCCAGCAGCCAAGATCGAAATCAGCCCCAGCATTTT. The V gene is TRBV4-2, the J gene TRBJ1-5; D remains unclear. The CDR3 spans 13 residues. With 0 bases removed from V and 4 bases from J, the gap between germline ends came to 4 bases. Looked up from germline, CDR1 is LGHNA and CDR2 is YNFKEQ.

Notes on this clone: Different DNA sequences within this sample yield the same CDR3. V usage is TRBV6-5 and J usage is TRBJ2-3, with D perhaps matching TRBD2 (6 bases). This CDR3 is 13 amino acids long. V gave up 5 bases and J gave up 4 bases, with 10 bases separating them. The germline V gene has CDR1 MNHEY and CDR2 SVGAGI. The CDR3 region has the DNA TGTGCCAGCAGTCCCCCGGGAGCAGATACGCAGTATTTT. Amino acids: CASSPPGADTQYF.

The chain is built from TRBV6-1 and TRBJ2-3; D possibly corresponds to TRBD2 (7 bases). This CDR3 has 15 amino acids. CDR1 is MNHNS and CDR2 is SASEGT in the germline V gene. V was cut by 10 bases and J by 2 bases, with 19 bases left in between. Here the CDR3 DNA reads TGTGCCATCCGATGGGGGGGCGGTCCCACAGATACGCAGTATTTT. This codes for CAIRWGGGPTDTQYF.

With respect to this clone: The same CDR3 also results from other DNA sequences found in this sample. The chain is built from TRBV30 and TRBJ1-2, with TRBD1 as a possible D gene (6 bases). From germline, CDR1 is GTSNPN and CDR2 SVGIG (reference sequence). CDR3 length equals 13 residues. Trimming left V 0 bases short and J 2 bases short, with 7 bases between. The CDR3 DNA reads TGTGCCTGGAGTGTGGACAGAAACTATGGCTACACCTTC. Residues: CAWSVDRNYGYTF.

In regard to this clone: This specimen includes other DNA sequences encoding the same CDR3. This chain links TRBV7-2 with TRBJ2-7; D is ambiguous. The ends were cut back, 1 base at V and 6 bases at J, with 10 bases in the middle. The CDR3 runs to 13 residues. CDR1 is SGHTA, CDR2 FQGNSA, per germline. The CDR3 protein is CASSLGGSGEQYF. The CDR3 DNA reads TGTGCCAGCAGCTTAGGGGGATCGGGCGAGCAGTACTTC. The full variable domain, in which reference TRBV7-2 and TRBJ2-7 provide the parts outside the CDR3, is GAGVSQSPSNKVTEKGKDVELRCDPISGHTALYWYRQSLGQGLEFLIYFQGNSAPDKSGLPSDRFSAERTGGSVSTLTIQRTQQEDSAVYLCASSLGGSGEQYFGPGTRLTVT.

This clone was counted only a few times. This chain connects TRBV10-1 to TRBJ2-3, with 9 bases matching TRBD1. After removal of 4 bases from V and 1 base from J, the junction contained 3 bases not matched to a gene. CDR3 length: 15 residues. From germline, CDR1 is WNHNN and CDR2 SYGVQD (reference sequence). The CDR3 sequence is CASSGGDRGTDTQYF. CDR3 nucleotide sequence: TGCGCCAGCAGTGGGGGGGACAGGGGCACAGATACGCAGTATTTT.

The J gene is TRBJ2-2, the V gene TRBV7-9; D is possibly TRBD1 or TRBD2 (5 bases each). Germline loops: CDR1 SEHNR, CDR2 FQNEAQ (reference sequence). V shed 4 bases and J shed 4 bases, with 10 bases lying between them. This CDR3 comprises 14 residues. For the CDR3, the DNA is TGTGCCAGCAGCTGGGCAGGGAGCACCGGGGAGCTGTTTTTT. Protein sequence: CASSWAGSTGELFF.

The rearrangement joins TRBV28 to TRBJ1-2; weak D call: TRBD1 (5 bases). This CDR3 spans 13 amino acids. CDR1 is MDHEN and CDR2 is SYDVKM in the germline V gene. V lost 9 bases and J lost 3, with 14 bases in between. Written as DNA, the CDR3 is TGTGCCAGTAAAAATCCAGGGTACTATGGCTACACCTTC. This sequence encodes CASKNPGYYGYTF.

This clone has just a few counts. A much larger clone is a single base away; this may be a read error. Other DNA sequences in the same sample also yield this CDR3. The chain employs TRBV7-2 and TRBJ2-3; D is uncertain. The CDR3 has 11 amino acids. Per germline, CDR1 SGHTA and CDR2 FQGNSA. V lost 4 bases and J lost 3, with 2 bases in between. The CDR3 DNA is TGTGCCAGCAGCTCTACAGATACGCAGTATTTT. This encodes CASSSTDTQYF.

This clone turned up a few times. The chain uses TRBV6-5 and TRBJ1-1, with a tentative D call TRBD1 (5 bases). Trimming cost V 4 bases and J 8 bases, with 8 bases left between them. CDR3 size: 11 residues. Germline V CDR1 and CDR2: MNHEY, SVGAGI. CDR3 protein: CASSSSGEAFF. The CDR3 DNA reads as TGTGCCAGCAGTTCCTCAGGGGAAGCTTTCTTT.

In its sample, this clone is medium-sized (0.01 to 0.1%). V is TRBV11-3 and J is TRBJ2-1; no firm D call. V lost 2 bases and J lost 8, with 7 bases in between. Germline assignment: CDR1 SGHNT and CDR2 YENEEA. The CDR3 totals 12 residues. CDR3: CASSLSTYEQFF. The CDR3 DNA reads TGTGCCAGCAGCTTATCTACCTATGAGCAGTTCTTC.